Listed here is a single T cell receptor (beta chain). The antigen is not known. The data derive from a study of T cell responses to AZD1222 COVID-19 vaccine. Study results and limitations: All repertoire sampling was performed exclusively after the peak T cell response.

The CDR3 loop spans 14 amino acids. Per germline, CDR1 SGHRS and CDR2 YFSETQ. The germline V and J ends were trimmed by 0 bases and 9 bases, with 10 bases remaining between them. Sequenced by immunoSEQ multiplex PCR; TCRdb stores in-frame clones only, minus some. Of 150,000 to 200,000 clones in the sample, over 85% were seen once. The specimen was peripheral blood, collected on day 0 of AZD1222 vaccination. The chain combines TRBV5-1 with TRBJ1-6; D is unresolved. This receptor was obtained from an adult in good health. The CDR3 DNA reads as TGCGCCAGCAGCTTGGAGGGAAGGGCTTCACCCCTCCACTTT. This sequence encodes CASSLEGRASPLHF.